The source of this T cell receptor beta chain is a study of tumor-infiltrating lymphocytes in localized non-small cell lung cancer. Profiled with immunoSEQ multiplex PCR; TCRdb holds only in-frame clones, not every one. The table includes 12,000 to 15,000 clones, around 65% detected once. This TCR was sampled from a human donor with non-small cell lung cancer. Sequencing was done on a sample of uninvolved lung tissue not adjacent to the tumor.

The CDR3 sequence is CAWSVRGVRETQYF. DNA of the CDR3: TGTGCCTGGAGTGTACGGGGGGTACGGGAGACCCAGTACTTC. The chain recombines TRBV30 with TRBJ2-5; 7 nucleotides line up with TRBD2. Germline CDR1 reads GTSNPN; CDR2 reads SVGIG (reference sequence). Trimming took 0 bases from V and 5 from J; bases not matched to a gene: 6. The CDR3 consists of 14 residues.